Each of the 10 T cell receptor beta chains below was sequenced from the same sample in a study of follicular helper T cells after annual influenza vaccination (TCRdb year 2017). The intended sense of this specimen's time point label: 2015-2016 season, 7 days after influenza vaccination. The library was produced with the immunoSEQ multiplex PCR assay. Drawn from immuneACCESS, this table holds only the in-frame rearrangements with V and J called that TCRdb kept. Clones are partly lost; checked studies trace under half to an unresolved V gene and leave the rest unexplained. Here the sample has some 5,000 clones; almost 85% occur a single time. About 2.5% of the sample lies in the top ten. The starting material was CXCR5+ CD38- circulating T follicular helper cells from blood, obtained 7 days after influenza vaccination. Sample cell subset or site, as interpreted from the label and publication: circulating Tfh, non-naive CD4+CXCR5+PD-1+ (ICOS+CD38+ or ICOS-CD38-). Source of these receptors: an adult who received the influenza vaccine.

The chain couples TRBV5-6 to TRBJ2-7; D possibly corresponds to TRBD1 (7 bases). Trimming took 0 bases from V and 2 from J, leaving 9 bases between them. Per the germline V gene, CDR1 is SGHDT and CDR2 is YYEEEE. This CDR3 region has 14 residues. The CDR3 nucleotides are TGTGCCAGCAGCTTGGCCAGGGGGGCCTACGAGCAGTACTTC. Translation gives CASSLARGAYEQYF.

The chain recombines TRBV7-2 with TRBJ2-3, with 9 bases identical to TRBD2. The germline V gene encodes CDR1 SGHTA and CDR2 FQGNSA. The CDR3 extends over 15 amino acids. V lost 4 bases and J lost 6; bases outside the gene matches: 8. The CDR3 reads CASSSLAGPMDTQYF. CDR3 DNA: TGTGCCAGCAGCTCCCTAGCGGGACCCATGGATACGCAGTATTTT.

The chain uses TRBV7-3 and TRBJ1-2; 7 bases line up with TRBD1. This CDR3 has 13 amino acids. CDR1 SGHTA and CDR2 FQGTGA come from the germline V gene. Germline trimming cut 4 bases from V and 7 bases from J; bases unmatched to any gene: 6. In nucleotides, the CDR3 is TGTGCCAGCAGCTCTACCACAGGGGTTGGCTACACCTTC. Translating gives CASSSTTGVGYTF.

This rearrangement joins TRBV5-1 to TRBJ2-1, with TRBD2 identical over 7 bases. CDR1 and CDR2 (germline): SGHRS, YFSETQ. The CDR3 contains 16 residues. Trimming took 3 bases from V and 6 from J; bases not matched to a gene: 12. The CDR3 loop is CASSWVGGSVLNEQFF. The CDR3 DNA follows: TGCGCCAGCAGCTGGGTGGGCGGGAGCGTGCTCAATGAGCAGTTCTTC.

The chain uses TRBV5-3 and TRBJ2-7; D gene unclear. TRBV5-3 is identified as an open reading frame with a role that is uncertain. CDR3 length: 16 residues. Trimming took off 5 bases at V and 2 bases at J, with 20 bases between the two ends. The CDR3 spells CARRYHVWSKAYEQYF. CDR3 coding DNA: TGTGCCAGAAGATACCACGTATGGTCCAAAGCCTACGAGCAGTACTTC.

The chain is built from TRBV28 and TRBJ1-5; TRBD1 matches 7 bases. Losses at the gene ends were 4 bases for V and 2 bases for J; bases not matched to a gene: 5. The CDR3 consists of 15 residues. Germline loops: CDR1 MDHEN, CDR2 SYDVKM. CDR3 loop: CASSSQTGRNQPQHF. CDR3 nucleotide sequence: TGTGCCAGCAGTTCTCAGACAGGGCGCAATCAGCCCCAGCATTTT.

This clone was picked up one time. The chain has TRBV5-1 and TRBJ2-1, with 10 bases that match TRBD2. From germline, CDR1 is SGHRS and CDR2 YFSETQ. This CDR3 comprises 15 residues. After removal of 3 bases from V and 5 bases from J, the junction contained 5 bases not matched to a gene. CDR3: CASSSQGLADNEQFF. The CDR3 DNA reads TGCGCCAGCAGCTCCCAAGGACTAGCGGACAATGAGCAGTTCTTC.

The rearrangement links TRBV30 to TRBJ1-4; possibly TRBD1 for D (5 bases). Trimming removed 4 bases at V and 0 bases at J, with 9 bases between. Germline CDR1 and CDR2: GTSNPN and SVGIG (reference sequence). This CDR3 comprises 14 residues. CDR3 DNA sequence: TGTGCCTGGACACCGGGACCAACTAATGAAAAACTGTTTTTT. This translates into CAWTPGPTNEKLFF.

V and J are TRBV15 and TRBJ2-3; D uncertain. V was shortened by 1 base and J by 10 bases, with 9 bases between the two germline ends. Germline-derived CDR1 and CDR2 are LNHNV and YYDKDF (reference sequence). This CDR3 contains 12 residues. The CDR3, as DNA: TGTGCCACCAGCAGAGTAGTTGATGCGCAGTATTTT. Encoded protein: CATSRVVDAQYF.

This sequence joins TRBV6-1 and TRBJ2-3; no clear D. The germline V gene has CDR1 MNHNS and CDR2 SASEGT. V gave up 3 bases and J gave up 9 bases, with 4 bases separating them. The CDR3 is made up of 10 amino acids. DNA of the CDR3: TGTGCCAGCAGTGAGGCGACGCAGTATTTT. It is translated as CASSEATQYF.